Included here is one T cell receptor (beta chain) sequence, with context. Its antigen remains unknown. The sample comes from a study of long-term antiretroviral therapy in people with HIV. General study results and limits: CDR3 length ranges were narrower in HIV repertoires than in controls.

The junction had 3 bases not matched to a gene; V was cut back by 5 bases and J by 2 bases. The CDR3 covers 14 residues. The germline V gene has CDR1 MNHEY and CDR2 SVGAGI. Runs used v3.0 of the immunoSEQ assay and were done at survey level. The protocol was immunoSEQ multiplex PCR, while the TCRdb copy is restricted to in-frame clones and leaves out a portion. Of 16,000 or so clones in the sample, roughly 85% were seen once. The chain is built from TRBV6-5 and TRBJ1-3; 7 bases fit TRBD1. The specimen was unsorted PBMCs, collected 0.5 years after starting antiretroviral therapy. This clonotype originated in a woman aged 35 to 49 with HIV. CDR3 in DNA: TGTGCCAGCAGTACAACAGGGGCTGGAAACACCATATATTTT. The encoded protein is CASSTTGAGNTIYF.